This is a list of T cell receptor beta chains from one sample in a study of cytomegalovirus exposure and HLA in healthy donors. This table comes from immunoSEQ multiplex PCR, and its TCRdb copy is limited to in-frame clones, with some not included. The table records 150,000 to 200,000 clones, 86% of them present only once. The source material was PBMCs. The receptors come from a woman between 18 and 30 years old in good health and CMV-seronegative. Both conserved end residues are part of each CDR3. A D gene is named only where the DNA matches it firmly. Clone size is not always given. Where it is, it says once, few, many or a class for expanded clones.

TRBV2,TRBD1,-,TRBJ2-7,15,TGTGCCAGCAGTCACGGGACAGGGGGTCTCTACGAGCAGTACTTC,CASSHGTGGLYEQYF
TRBV5-1,-,once,TRBJ2-2,15,TGCGCCAGCTTCCGGACGGGAACAAACACCGGGGAGCTGTTTTTT,CASFRTGTNTGELFF
TRBV2,TRBD2,-,TRBJ2-7,13,TGTGCCAGCAGTGTGTTCGGGCGGGGGGAGCAGTACTTC,CASSVFGRGEQYF
TRBV4-1,-,-,TRBJ1-2,16,TGCGCCAGCAGCCCCCCTCGGGCAGGGCCACTCTATGGCTACACCTTC,CASSPPRAGPLYGYTF
TRBV7-7,-,-,TRBJ1-3,15,TGTGCCAGCAGCCCGGACAGCTGGCCGGGAAACACCATATATTTT,CASSPDSWPGNTIYF
TRBV10-2,-,many,TRBJ2-2,12,TGCGCCAGCAGCTCGAACACCGGGGAGCTGTTTTTT,CASSSNTGELFF
TRBV6-1,-,once,TRBJ1-2,19,TGTGCCAGCAGTGAATTTGGGCCCCAGGAGGAAATAATTAACTATGGCTACACCTTC,CASSEFGPQEEIINYGYTF
TRBV10-3,TRBD1,-,TRBJ1-1,14,TGTGCCATCACAGACTTACAGGGGTCGGGATCAGCTTTCTTT,CAITDLQGSGSAFF
TRBV6-1,-,once,TRBJ1-5,14,TGTGCCAGCAGTGAGGCAGGGAGGAATCAGCCCCAGCATTTT,CASSEAGRNQPQHF
TRBV7-8,TRBD1,-,TRBJ1-2,14,TGTGCCAGCAGCTTTAGGGACAGCAACTATGGCTACACCTTC,CASSFRDSNYGYTF
TRBV6-4,-,-,TRBJ1-5,14,TGTGCCAGCAGTAACAGGGCGGACAATCAGCCCCAGCATTTT,CASSNRADNQPQHF
TRBV6-1,-,few,TRBJ1-5,15,TGTGCCAGCAGTGTACAGGGTATGAGCAATCAGCCCCAGCATTTT,CASSVQGMSNQPQHF
TRBV7-6,TRBD1,-,TRBJ1-3,13,TGTGCCAGCAGCTTAGGACAGGGGAACACCATATATTTT,CASSLGQGNTIYF
TRBV29-1,-,-,TRBJ2-7,13,TGCAGCGTCGTGAGGACAGACTACTACGAGCAGTACTTC,CSVVRTDYYEQYF
TRBV19,TRBD1,-,TRBJ1-2,14,TGTGCCAGTAGGAGACAGGGGGCGCGGTTCGGCTACACCTTC,CASRRQGARFGYTF
TRBV4-1,TRBD2,-,TRBJ2-1,19,TGCGCCAGCAGCCGAGAACCCTCTAGGACTAGCGGTTCCTACAATGAGCAGTTCTTC,CASSREPSRTSGSYNEQFF
TRBV4-1,-,-,TRBJ2-1,16,TGCGCCAGCAGCCAAGAAGAGGGAGGACCCTACAATGAGCAGTTCTTC,CASSQEEGGPYNEQFF
TRBV6-6,-,-,TRBJ1-4,15,TGTGCCAGCCGAGTTCAGGGTGTAACTAATGAAAAACTGTTTTTT,CASRVQGVTNEKLFF
TRBV7-9,-,-,TRBJ2-3,11,TGTGCCAGCAGATACACAGATACGCAGTATTTT,CASRYTDTQYF
TRBV28,TRBD2,once,TRBJ2-7,14,TGTGCCAGCAGTCTTTCGGCTAGCGGGAGCGAGCAGTACTTC,CASSLSASGSEQYF
TRBV6-6,-,-,TRBJ1-1,14,TGTGCCAGCAGCTTACGAAGGACTCACACTGAAGCTTTCTTT,CASSLRRTHTEAFF
TRBV7-9,-,-,TRBJ2-1,12,TGTGCCAGCAGCTTACTTGTCGATGAGCAGTTCTTC,CASSLLVDEQFF
TRBV19,TRBD2,-,TRBJ2-3,16,TGTGCCAGTGCCGGGGGGGCCGTGACGGCGACAGATACGCAGTATTTT,CASAGGAVTATDTQYF